The sequence of this T cell receptor beta chain was determined in a study of Ad26.COV2.S vaccination and SARS-CoV-2 variants. This CDR3 spans 15 amino acids. Documented treatment: around 19 received Ad26.COV2.S at low or high dose, single or two shots; five or six received placebo; per-sample allocation not given. After the first vaccine or placebo injection, samples were drawn on day 63. Measured with immunoSEQ multiplex PCR; TCRdb has only the in-frame clones, and not every one. The sample gives 380,000 or so clones, about 89% of which show up once; roughly 5% is in the top ten. The chain combines TRBV21-1 with TRBJ2-7; the table assigns TRBD1, which was not confirmed against the DNA. TRBV21-1 is a pseudogene. The clonotype comes from a person between 18 and 65 years old who received the Ad26.COV2.S COVID-19 vaccine or a placebo. The source was peripheral blood, collected in a trial of Ad26.COV2.S vaccine versus placebo. In DNA form, the CDR3 reads TGTGCCAGCAGCGACTGGAAGACAGGCCCCTACGAGCAGTACTTC. This translates into CASSDWKTGPYEQYF.